The rows below give T cell receptor beta chains drawn from one sample of a study of T cell repertoires in cytomegalovirus infection. MiXCR was run by TCRdb on the reads, yielding one entry per CDR3 protein. The sample holds about 890,000 distinct CDR3 sequences, around 31% seen once. Antigens for these TCRs are unknown. Specimen: cultured CD8+ T cells from PBMCs, collected from culture after CMV antigen stimulation. These receptors all come from a human donor in good health (CMV status not recorded). Some clones in this sample may be carry-over from other donors' samples. The CDR3 runs from the conserved cysteine through the conserved F or W. A D gene is named only where the DNA matches it firmly. Size is omitted from some rows. Given values are once, few, many or a class for expanded clones.

v_gene	abundance	j_gene	d_gene	CDR3nt	CDR3aa
TRBV3-1	.	TRBJ1-1	TRBD1	TGTGCCAGCAGCCAAGTCGCGGGCAGGGGGACTGAAGCTTTCTTT	CASSQVAGRGTEAFF
TRBV7-6	.	TRBJ1-5	.	TGTGCCAGCAGCCTGCTACTGGGGCGCAATCAGCCCCAGCATTTT	CASSLLLGRNQPQHF
TRBV6-2/TRBV6-3	.	TRBJ2-5	.	TGTGCCAGCAGCCCCCAAGCCAAGAGACCCCAGTACTTC	CASSPQAKRPQYF
TRBV7-9	.	TRBJ2-7	TRBD1	TGTGCCAGCAGCCTTGGGACAGCGAACTCCTACGAGCAGTACTTC	CASSLGTANSYEQYF
TRBV4-1	.	TRBJ1-1	.	TGCGCCAGCAGCCAAGAACCCCCCGGGGACACTGAAGCTTTCTTT	CASSQEPPGDTEAFF
TRBV7-8	many	TRBJ2-3	.	TGTGCCAGCAGCTTAGTGCGGGCAGGGACAGATACGCAGTATTTT	CASSLVRAGTDTQYF
TRBV19	few	TRBJ1-1	.	TGTGCCAGTAGTATGGGGGCTTATTACACTGAAGCTTTCTTT	CASSMGAYYTEAFF
TRBV29-1	.	TRBJ2-5	TRBD2	TGCAGCGTTGGTCGAGCGGGGGGCCAAGAGACCCAGTACTTC	CSVGRAGGQETQYF
TRBV27	many	TRBJ2-1	TRBD1	TGTGCCAGCAGTTCACAGGGGGATGAGCAGTTCTTC	CASSSQGDEQFF
TRBV6-2/TRBV6-3	many	TRBJ2-3	.	TGTGCCAGCAGTTACTCCGAACGCACAGATACGCAGTATTTT	CASSYSERTDTQYF
TRBV29-1	.	TRBJ1-2	.	TGCAGCGCCTCCGAGGCACCCTACTATGGCTACACCTTC	CSASEAPYYGYTF
TRBV12-5	.	TRBJ1-1	.	TGTGCTAGTGGTTTGGGGCGGGACGGAACTATGAACACTGAAGCTTTCTTT	CASGLGRDGTMNTEAFF
TRBV14	.	TRBJ2-1	.	TGTGCCAGCAGCCATACAGGGTATGAGCAGTTCTTC	CASSHTGYEQFF
TRBV29-1	.	TRBJ1-1	.	TGCAGCGCCCAGTGGGAGAACACTGAAGCTTTCTTT	CSAQWENTEAFF
TRBV24-1	.	TRBJ2-5	.	TGTGCCACCAGTGTGCAGGACGGGGGAGAGACCCAGTACTTC	CATSVQDGGETQYF
TRBV7-9	few	TRBJ1-2	.	TGTGCCAGCAGCTTAGCGGATGGCAGGAACTATGGCTACACCTTC	CASSLADGRNYGYTF
TRBV7-9	.	TRBJ1-5	.	TGTGCCAGCAGCTTAGGGGAATACAATCAGCCCCAGCATTTT	CASSLGEYNQPQHF
TRBV28	.	TRBJ2-2	TRBD2	TGTGCCAGCAGCCCCCCCCGACTAGCCCGTAACACCGAGGAGCTGTTTTTT	CASSPPRLARNTEELFF
TRBV7-8	few	TRBJ1-6	.	TGTGCCAGCAGCCCGCAAGGACCGAATTCACCCCTCCACTTT	CASSPQGPNSPLHF
TRBV6-6	few	TRBJ1-6	.	TGTGCCACCTGGACAGCCTATAATTCACCCCTCCACTTT	CATWTAYNSPLHF
TRBV11-1	.	TRBJ1-1	TRBD1	TGTGCCAGCAGCTTAGTAACAGGGGACACTGAAGCTTTCTTT	CASSLVTGDTEAFF
TRBV5-5	few	TRBJ2-5	TRBD1	TGTGCCAGCAGCCGCGCCCGACAGGGATTAGGGGAGACCCAGTACTTC	CASSRARQGLGETQYF
TRBV4-1	once	TRBJ1-2	TRBD1	TGCGCCAGTTCCAGCGGGACAGATGGCTACACCTTC	CASSSGTDGYTF
TRBV27	.	TRBJ2-6	.	TGTGCCAGCATGGATATGGCAGGGGCTCTGGAGGCCAACGTCCTGACTTTC	CASMDMAGALEANVLTF
TRBV12-3/TRBV12-4	many	TRBJ1-2	.	TGTGCCAGCAGTACAGGGAGGGCACTCTATGGCTACACCTTC	CASSTGRALYGYTF
TRBV20-1	few	TRBJ2-5	TRBD2	TGCAGTGCTAGAGTTGCTAGCGGGGGAGAGACCCAGTACTTC	CSARVASGGETQYF
TRBV7-6	many	TRBJ2-5	.	TGTGCCAGCAGCTTAGTGGGCGGGACCCAAGGGACCCAGTACTTC	CASSLVGGTQGTQYF
TRBV7-6	few	TRBJ2-7	.	TGTGCCAGCAGCCCCCCCACAGACTACGAGCAGTACTTC	CASSPPTDYEQYF
TRBV4-1	.	TRBJ1-4	.	TGCGCCAGCAGCCAACATCAGGATGAAAAACTGTTTTTT	CASSQHQDEKLFF
TRBV7-9	many	TRBJ2-1	.	TGTGCCAGCACCCCGGACAGAGTCGGGAACAATGAGCAGTTCTTC	CASTPDRVGNNEQFF
TRBV7-8	.	TRBJ1-6	TRBD1	TGTGCCAGCAGCCCCCGGACAGGGGCTATTTCACCCCTCCACTTT	CASSPRTGAISPLHF
TRBV7-9	many	TRBJ1-6	TRBD1	TGTGCCAGCAGCTTAAAGTCCGGGACAGGGAACTCACCCCTCCACTTT	CASSLKSGTGNSPLHF
TRBV5-4	.	TRBJ1-2	TRBD1	TGTGCCAGCGGTTCAGGGGGGTACTATGGCTACACCTTC	CASGSGGYYGYTF
TRBV11-1	.	TRBJ2-1	TRBD2	TGTGCCAGCAGCTTAGAACTAGCGGGGGGGTATGAGCAGTTCTTC	CASSLELAGGYEQFF
TRBV7-3	.	TRBJ2-2	.	TGTGCCAGCAGCTTAATTAGGACCAGCGCACTAACTAACACCGGGGAGCTGTTTTTT	CASSLIRTSALTNTGELFF
TRBV5-4	.	TRBJ2-2	TRBD2	TGTGCCAGCAGCTTCCTCACGGGACTAGCGGCCGGGGAGCTGTTTTTT	CASSFLTGLAAGELFF
TRBV7-9	.	TRBJ2-5	.	TGTGCCACCTGGGGGGAGACCCAGTACTTC	CATWGETQYF
TRBV27	.	TRBJ2-1	TRBD1	TGTGCCAGCAGTTTATATTCAGGGGGCGCCGGGAATGAGCAGTTCTTC	CASSLYSGGAGNEQFF
TRBV28	.	TRBJ1-1	.	TGTGCCAGCAGTTTTTGGAGGCAGAGAAACACTGAAGCTTTCTTT	CASSFWRQRNTEAFF
TRBV6-6	.	TRBJ2-5	TRBD2	TGTGCCAGCAGTACGAGACTAGCGGGGGCGGGGGAGACCCAGTACTTC	CASSTRLAGAGETQYF
TRBV7-2	.	TRBJ2-5	TRBD2	TGTGCCAGCAGCTTAACATGGGGGGGGGACTACCAAGAGACCCAGTACTTC	CASSLTWGGDYQETQYF
TRBV6-6	.	TRBJ2-1	.	TGTGCCAGCACCCCTCCTGGTGGGCTCAATGAGCAGTTCTTC	CASTPPGGLNEQFF
TRBV7-9	.	TRBJ1-2	.	TGTGCCAGCAGCTACCCCCTAGGGATGTATAACTATGGCTACACCTTC	CASSYPLGMYNYGYTF
TRBV6-2/TRBV6-3	few	TRBJ2-3	TRBD2	TGTGCCAGCAGTTCCCCCGCGGGGGGTGGAGATACGCAGTATTTT	CASSSPAGGGDTQYF
TRBV19	.	TRBJ1-5	TRBD1	TGTGCCAGTAGTATCGGGGACAGCCTCAATCAGCCCCAGCATTTT	CASSIGDSLNQPQHF
TRBV12-3/TRBV12-4	few	TRBJ1-1	.	TGTGCCAGCAGAACAGGTTCCACATCGATTGAAGCTTTCTTT	CASRTGSTSIEAFF
TRBV7-9	many	TRBJ2-1	.	TGTGCCAGCAGTCGTAGACCCCGGGACAATGAGCAGTTCTTC	CASSRRPRDNEQFF
TRBV27	.	TRBJ2-1	.	TGTGCCAGCAGTATACAGGGATACAATGAGCAGTTCTTC	CASSIQGYNEQFF
TRBV6-5	few	TRBJ2-7	TRBD1	TGTGCCAGCCGGCGCAGGGACAGAGTCCCCTACGAGCAGTACTTC	CASRRRDRVPYEQYF
TRBV27	.	TRBJ2-5	TRBD2	TGTGCCAGCAGTTTAATGGGGACTAGCCGGGAGACCCAGTACTTC	CASSLMGTSRETQYF
TRBV6-6	.	TRBJ1-2	.	TGTGCCAGCACCCCCCTCGTCGGGACTCGGCAAGGCTACACCTTC	CASTPLVGTRQGYTF
TRBV28	.	TRBJ2-1	.	TGTGCCAGCAAGAGCACGGGACTCCACAATGAGCAGTTCTTC	CASKSTGLHNEQFF
TRBV20-1	few	TRBJ2-1	TRBD2	TGCAGTGTCTCTCACCTAGCGGTCTACAATGAGCAGTTCTTC	CSVSHLAVYNEQFF
TRBV4-1	.	TRBJ2-3	.	TGCGCCAGCAGCCAAGGGGTACAGGGAACCAGCACAGATACGCAGTATTTT	CASSQGVQGTSTDTQYF
TRBV27	once	TRBJ2-1	.	TGTGCCAACAGTTTCGGGACTGTTAATGAGCAGTTCTTC	CANSFGTVNEQFF
TRBV5-1	few	TRBJ1-2	.	TGCGCCAGCAGCCAGTATGGTGCCGGCAGGGGAGATGGCTACACCTTC	CASSQYGAGRGDGYTF
TRBV11-3	.	TRBJ2-1	TRBD2	TGTGCCAGCAGCTTAGATGGGACTAGCGGGGGCTATGAGCAGTTCTTC	CASSLDGTSGGYEQFF